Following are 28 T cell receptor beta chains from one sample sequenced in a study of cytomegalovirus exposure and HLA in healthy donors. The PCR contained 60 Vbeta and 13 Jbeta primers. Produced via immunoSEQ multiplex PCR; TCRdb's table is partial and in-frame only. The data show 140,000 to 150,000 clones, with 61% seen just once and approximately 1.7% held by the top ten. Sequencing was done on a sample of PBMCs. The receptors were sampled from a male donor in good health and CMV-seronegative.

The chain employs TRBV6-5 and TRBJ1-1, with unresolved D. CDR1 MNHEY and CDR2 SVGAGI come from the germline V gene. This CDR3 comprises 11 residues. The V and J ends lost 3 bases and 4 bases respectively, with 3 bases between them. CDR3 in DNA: TGTGCCAGCAGTTATCGCACTGAAGCTTTCTTT. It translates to CASSYRTEAFF.

CDR3 sequence reads: CASSPPGGLGYEQYF. As DNA, the CDR3 is TGTGCCAGCAGCCCGCCGGGGGGCTTGGGATACGAGCAGTACTTC. The chain couples TRBV28 to TRBJ2-7; perhaps TRBD2 as D (7 bases). Per the germline V gene, CDR1 is MDHEN and CDR2 is SYDVKM. V lost 6 bases and J 4 bases, leaving 19 bases between the germline ends. The CDR3 extends over 15 amino acids. Combining the CDR3 with reference TRBV28 and TRBJ2-7 gives the whole variable domain DVKVTQSSRYLVKRTGEKVFLECVQDMDHENMFWYRQDPGLGLRLIYFSYDVKMKEKGDIPEGYSVSREKKERFSLILESASTNQTSMYLCASSPPGGLGYEQYFGPGTRLTVT.

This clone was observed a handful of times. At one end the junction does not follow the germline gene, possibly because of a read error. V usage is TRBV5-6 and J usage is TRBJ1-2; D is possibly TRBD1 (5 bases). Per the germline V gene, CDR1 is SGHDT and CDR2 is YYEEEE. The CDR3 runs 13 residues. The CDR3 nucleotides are TGTGCCAGCAGCGCCGACAGCAACTATGGCTACCCCTTC. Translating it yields CASSADSNYGYPF. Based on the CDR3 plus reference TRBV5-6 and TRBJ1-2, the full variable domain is DAGVTQSPTHLIKTRGQQVTLRCSPKSGHDTVSWYQQALGQGPQFIFQYYEEEERQRGNFPDRFSGHQFPNYSSELNVNALLLGDSALYLCASSADSNYGYPFGSGTRLTVV.

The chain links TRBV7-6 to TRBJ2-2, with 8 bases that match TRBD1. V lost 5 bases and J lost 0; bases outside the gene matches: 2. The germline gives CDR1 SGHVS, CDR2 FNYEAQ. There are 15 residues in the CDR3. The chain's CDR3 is CASSIRGPNTGELFF. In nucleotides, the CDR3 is TGTGCCAGCAGCATCAGGGGGCCGAACACCGGGGAGCTGTTTTTT.

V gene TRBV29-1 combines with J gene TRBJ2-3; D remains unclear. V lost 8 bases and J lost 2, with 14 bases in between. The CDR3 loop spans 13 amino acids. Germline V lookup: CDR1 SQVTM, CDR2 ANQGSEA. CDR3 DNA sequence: TGCAGCTCAGTAACAGTCGCCACAGATACGCAGTATTTT. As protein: CSSVTVATDTQYF.

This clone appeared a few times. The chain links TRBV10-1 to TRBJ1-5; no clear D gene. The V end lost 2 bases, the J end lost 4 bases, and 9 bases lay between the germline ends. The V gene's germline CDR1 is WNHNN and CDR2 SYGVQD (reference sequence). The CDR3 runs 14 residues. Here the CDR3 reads CASSEAGQNQPQHF. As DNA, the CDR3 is TGCGCCAGCAGTGAGGCGGGTCAAAATCAGCCCCAGCATTTT.

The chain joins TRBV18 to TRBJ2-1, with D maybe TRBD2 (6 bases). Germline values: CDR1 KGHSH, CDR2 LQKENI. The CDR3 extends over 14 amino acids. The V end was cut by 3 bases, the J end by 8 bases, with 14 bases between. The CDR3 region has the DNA TGTGCCAGCTCACCCGCGCTAGCGATACATGAGCAGTTCTTC. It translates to CASSPALAIHEQFF.

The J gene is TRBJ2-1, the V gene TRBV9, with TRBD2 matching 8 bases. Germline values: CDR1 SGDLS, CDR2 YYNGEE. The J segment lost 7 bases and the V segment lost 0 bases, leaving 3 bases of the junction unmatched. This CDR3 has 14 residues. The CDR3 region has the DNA TGTGCCAGCAGCGTAGGGCCGGGAGGGAATGAGCAGTTCTTC. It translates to CASSVGPGGNEQFF.

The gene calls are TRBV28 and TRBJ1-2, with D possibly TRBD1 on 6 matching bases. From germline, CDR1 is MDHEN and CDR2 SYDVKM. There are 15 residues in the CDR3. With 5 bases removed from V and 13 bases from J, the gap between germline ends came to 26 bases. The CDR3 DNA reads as TGTGCCAGCAGTACCGATCGACAGATACAGGGATCTGGCACCTTC. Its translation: CASSTDRQIQGSGTF.

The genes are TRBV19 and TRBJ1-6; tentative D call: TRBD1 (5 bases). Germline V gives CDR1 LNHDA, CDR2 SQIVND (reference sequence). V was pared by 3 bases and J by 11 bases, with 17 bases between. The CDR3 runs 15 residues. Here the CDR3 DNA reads TGTGCCAGTAGTATGATAAGCGGGGGGTTAACACCCCTCCACTTT. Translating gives CASSMISGGLTPLHF.

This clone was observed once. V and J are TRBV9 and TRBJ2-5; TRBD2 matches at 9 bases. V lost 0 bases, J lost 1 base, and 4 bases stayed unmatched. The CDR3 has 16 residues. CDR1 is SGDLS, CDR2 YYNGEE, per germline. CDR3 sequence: CASSVGTSDSQETQYF. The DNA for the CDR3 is TGTGCCAGCAGCGTAGGGACTAGCGACTCCCAAGAGACCCAGTACTTC. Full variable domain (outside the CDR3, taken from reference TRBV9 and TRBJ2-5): DSGVTQTPKHLITATGQRVTLRCSPRSGDLSVYWYQQSLDQGLQFLIQYYNGEERAKGNILERFSAQQFPDLHSELNLSSLELGDSALYFCASSVGTSDSQETQYFGPGTRLLVL.

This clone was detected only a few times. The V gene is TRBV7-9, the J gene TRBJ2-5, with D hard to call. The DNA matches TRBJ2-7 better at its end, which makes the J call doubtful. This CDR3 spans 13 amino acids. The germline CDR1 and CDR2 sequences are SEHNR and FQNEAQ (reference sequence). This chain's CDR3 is CASSLGRSYEQYF. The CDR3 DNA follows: TGTGCCAGCAGCTTAGGCAGGTCCTACGAGCAGTACTTC.

The CDR3 loop reads CASSIRYRSTDTQYF. In nucleotides, the CDR3 is TGTGCCAGTAGTATCCGGTACAGAAGCACAGATACGCAGTATTTT. The V call is TRBV19, the J call TRBJ2-3; D remains unclear. Germline V lookup: CDR1 LNHDA, CDR2 SQIVND (reference sequence). V lost 3 bases and J 0 bases, leaving 10 bases between the germline ends. The CDR3 sequence is 15 residues long.

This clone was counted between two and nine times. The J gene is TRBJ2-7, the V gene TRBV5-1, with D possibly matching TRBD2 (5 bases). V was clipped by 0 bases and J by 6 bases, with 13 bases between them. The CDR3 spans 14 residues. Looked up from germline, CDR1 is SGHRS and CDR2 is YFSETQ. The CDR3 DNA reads TGCGCCAGCAGCTTGGGTACTAGTTTTGGCGAGCAGTACTTC. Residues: CASSLGTSFGEQYF.

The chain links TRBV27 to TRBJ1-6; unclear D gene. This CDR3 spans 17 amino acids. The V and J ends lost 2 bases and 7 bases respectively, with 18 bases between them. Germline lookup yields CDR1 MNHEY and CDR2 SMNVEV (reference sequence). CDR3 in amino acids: CASSLRGVAKPNSPLHF. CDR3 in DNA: TGTGCCAGCAGTTTACGCGGCGTGGCAAAGCCCAATTCACCCCTCCACTTT.

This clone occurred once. CDR3 region: CASRRDTEAFF. The CDR3, as DNA: TGTGCCAGCAGGAGGGACACTGAAGCTTTCTTT. The gene calls are TRBV9 and TRBJ1-1; D remains unclear. Germline CDR1 is SGDLS and CDR2 is YYNGEE. V lost 5 bases and J lost 3, with 5 bases in between. CDR3 size: 11 residues.

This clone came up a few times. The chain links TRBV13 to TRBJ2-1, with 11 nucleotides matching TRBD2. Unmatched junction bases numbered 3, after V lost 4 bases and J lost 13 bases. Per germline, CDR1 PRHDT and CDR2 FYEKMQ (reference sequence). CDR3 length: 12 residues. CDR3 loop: CASSSGLAGQFF. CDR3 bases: TGTGCCAGCAGCTCAGGACTAGCGGGCCAGTTCTTC.

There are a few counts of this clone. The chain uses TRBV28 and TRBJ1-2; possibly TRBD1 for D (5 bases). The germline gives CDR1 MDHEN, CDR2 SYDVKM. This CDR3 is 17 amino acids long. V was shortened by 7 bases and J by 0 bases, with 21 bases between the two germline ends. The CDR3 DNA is TGTGCCAGCACTATTCCTAGGGGAAACTACCCTAACTATGGCTACACCTTC. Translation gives CASTIPRGNYPNYGYTF.

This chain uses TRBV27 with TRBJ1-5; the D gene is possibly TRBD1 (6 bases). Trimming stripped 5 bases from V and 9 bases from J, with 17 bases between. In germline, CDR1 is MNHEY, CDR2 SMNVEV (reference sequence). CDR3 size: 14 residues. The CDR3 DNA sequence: TGTGCCAGCAGTCTCGGACAGAACTTCGGGCCCCAGCATTTT. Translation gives CASSLGQNFGPQHF.

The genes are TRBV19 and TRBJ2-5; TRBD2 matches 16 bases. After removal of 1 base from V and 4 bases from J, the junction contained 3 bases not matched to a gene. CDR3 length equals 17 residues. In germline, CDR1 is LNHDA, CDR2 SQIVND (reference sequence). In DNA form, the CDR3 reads TGTGCCAGTAGTATAGCGGGACTAGCGGGGGGGCCAGAGACCCAGTACTTC. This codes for CASSIAGLAGGPETQYF.

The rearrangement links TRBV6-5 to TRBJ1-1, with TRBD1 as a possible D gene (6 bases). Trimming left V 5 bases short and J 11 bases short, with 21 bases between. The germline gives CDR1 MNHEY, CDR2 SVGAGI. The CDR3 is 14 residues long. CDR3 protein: CASSPGGGLRWAFF. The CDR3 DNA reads TGTGCCAGCAGTCCCGGCGGGGGGCTGCGATGGGCTTTCTTT.

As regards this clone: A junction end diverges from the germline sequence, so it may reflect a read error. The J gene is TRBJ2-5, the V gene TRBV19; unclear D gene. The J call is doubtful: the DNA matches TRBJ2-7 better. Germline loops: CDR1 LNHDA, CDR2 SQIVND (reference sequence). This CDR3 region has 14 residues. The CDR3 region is CASSIGDTSFEQYF. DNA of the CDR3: TGTGCCAGTAGTATAGGAGACACGTCCTTCGAGCAGTACTTC.

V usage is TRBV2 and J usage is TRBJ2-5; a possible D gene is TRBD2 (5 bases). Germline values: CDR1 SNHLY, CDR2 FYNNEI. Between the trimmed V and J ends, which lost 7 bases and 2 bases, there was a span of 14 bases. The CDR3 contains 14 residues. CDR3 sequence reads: CASTPPRGQETQYF. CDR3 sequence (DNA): TGTGCCAGCACCCCGCCCCGGGGACAAGAGACCCAGTACTTC.

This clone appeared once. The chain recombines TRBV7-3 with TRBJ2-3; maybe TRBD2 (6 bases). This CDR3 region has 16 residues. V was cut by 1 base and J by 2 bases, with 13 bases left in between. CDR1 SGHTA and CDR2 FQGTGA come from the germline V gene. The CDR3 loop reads CASSLIGGSSTDTQYF. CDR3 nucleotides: TGTGCCAGCAGCTTAATCGGGGGAAGTTCCACAGATACGCAGTATTTT.

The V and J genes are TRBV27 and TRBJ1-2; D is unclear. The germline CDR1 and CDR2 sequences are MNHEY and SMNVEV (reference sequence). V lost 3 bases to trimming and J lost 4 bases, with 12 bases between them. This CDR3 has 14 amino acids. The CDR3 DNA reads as TGTGCCAGCAGTTTCGGGGAGTCGGGCTATGGCTACACCTTC. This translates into CASSFGESGYGYTF.

CDR3 loop: CASSSTRQETQYF. The CDR3 coding sequence is TGTGCCAGCAGCTCGACGCGGCAAGAGACCCAGTACTTC. The chain recombines TRBV11-2 with TRBJ2-5, with D hard to call. Trimming stripped 4 bases from V and 2 bases from J, with 8 bases between. The CDR3 totals 13 residues. Germline CDR1 reads SGHAT; CDR2 reads FQNNGV. The entire variable domain, with the rest obtained from reference TRBV11-2 and TRBJ2-5, is as follows: EAGVAQSPRYKIIEKRQSVAFWCNPISGHATLYWYQQILGQGPKLLIQFQNNGVVDDSQLPKDRFSAERLKGVDSTLKIQPAKLEDSAVYLCASSSTRQETQYFGPGTRLLVL.

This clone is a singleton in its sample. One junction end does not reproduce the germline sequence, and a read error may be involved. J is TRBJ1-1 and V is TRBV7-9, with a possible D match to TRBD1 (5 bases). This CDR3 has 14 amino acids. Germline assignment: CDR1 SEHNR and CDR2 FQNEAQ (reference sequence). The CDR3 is CSSSLDQGATEAFF. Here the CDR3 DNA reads TGTTCCAGCAGCTTAGACCAGGGCGCCACTGAAGCTTTCTTT.

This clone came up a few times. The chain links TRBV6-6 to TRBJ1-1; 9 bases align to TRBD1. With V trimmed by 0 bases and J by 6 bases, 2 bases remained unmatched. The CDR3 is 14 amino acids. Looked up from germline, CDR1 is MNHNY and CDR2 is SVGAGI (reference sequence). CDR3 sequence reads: CASSYSQGAAEAFF. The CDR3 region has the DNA TGTGCCAGCAGTTACTCACAGGGGGCGGCTGAAGCTTTCTTT.